This T cell receptor beta chain was found in a study of blood T cell repertoires in COVID-19. Study information: Sample material is recorded as cDNA or gDNA derived from T cells, B-cell-depleted T cells, or PBMCs.

The germline V gene encodes CDR1 MDHEN and CDR2 SYDVKM. V lost 5 bases to trimming and J lost 2 bases; unmatched junction nucleotides: 6. The length of the CDR3 is 16 residues. Repertoires were generated with immunoSEQ multiplex PCR, while TCRdb's copy carries only in-frame clones and drops some. The data show 150,000 to 200,000 clones, 80% to 90% seen once. The sequence was obtained from a man aged 55 to 69 with acute or convalescent COVID-19. The sample taken for sequencing was peripheral blood. The chain is built from TRBV28 and TRBJ2-2; 9 bases match TRBD1. The DNA of the CDR3 is TGTGCCAGCAGTCCCCCGGGACAGGGAAACACCGGGGAGCTGTTTTTT. Amino acids: CASSPPGQGNTGELFF.